This TCR beta chain was profiled in a study of blood T cell repertoires in COVID-19. Study information: Nucleic acid was either cDNA or gDNA, and it came from T cells, B-cell-depleted T cells, or PBMCs.

As processed by the authors: Counts of nucleated cells, estimated from reference gene primer amplification, were obtained. Generated by immunoSEQ multiplex PCR, the TCRdb table keeps only in-frame clones and is missing some. The DNA was the basis for D and trimming; V, J and clone size are from that table. Among almost 400,000 clones, more than 75% were seen once, and the ten largest hold about 0.89%. Trimming at V came to 0 bases and at J to 1 base, leaving 4 bases not matched to a gene. CDR1 SGHRS and CDR2 YFSETQ come from the germline V gene. CDR3 length: 17 residues. Allocation to cohorts depended on clinical history reported by the participants.

The source material was PBMCs or T cells enriched from blood (not recorded which). The chain links TRBV5-1 to TRBJ2-3, with 11 bases identical to TRBD2. The clonotype originates from a woman in her 30s with acute COVID-19. CDR3 DNA sequence: TGCGCCAGCAGCTTGGTAGCGGGGGGGCGGGGCACAGATACGCAGTATTTT. Protein product: CASSLVAGGRGTDTQYF. Together with reference TRBV5-1 and TRBJ2-3, the CDR3 gives the full variable domain: KAGVTQTPRYLIKTRGQQVTLSCSPISGHRSVSWYQQTPGQGLQFLFEYFSETQRNKGNFPGRFSGRQFSNSRSEMNVSTLELGDSALYLCASSLVAGGRGTDTQYFGPGTRLTVL.